The rows below give T cell receptor beta chains drawn from one sample of a study of human T cells and chemical hapten exposure. Each CDR3 protein gets one entry after TCRdb re-called the RACE reads with MiXCR. The sample lists approximately 260,000 distinct CDR3 sequences, about 9% occurring once. Material: whole blood, obtained in connection with sensitization to the hapten diphenylcyclopropenone (DPC). These receptors all come from a woman between 35 and 50 years old with alopecia areata. Some clones in this sample may be carry-over from other donors' samples. Both conserved end residues are part of each CDR3.

V: TRBV7-8; length: 14; CDR3: CASSLAGGVGDTFF
V: TRBV7-3; length: 15; CDR3: CASSSGGPNTGELFF
V: TRBV7-9; length: 15; CDR3: CASSLTSGNLNEQFF
V: TRBV6-4; length: 12; CDR3: CASKNRDSGYTF
V: TRBV20-1; length: 16; CDR3: CSARDAGRGHNNEQFF
V: TRBV7-2; length: 13; CDR3: CASSLTSGGGQYF
V: TRBV24-1; length: 13; CDR3: CATSRPGSYEQYF
V: TRBV28; length: 15; CDR3: CASTKPGTGSSEQYF
V: TRBV28; length: 16; CDR3: CASRHKLAISYNEQFF
V: TRBV20-1; length: 15; CDR3: CSARQTSGYGNEQFF